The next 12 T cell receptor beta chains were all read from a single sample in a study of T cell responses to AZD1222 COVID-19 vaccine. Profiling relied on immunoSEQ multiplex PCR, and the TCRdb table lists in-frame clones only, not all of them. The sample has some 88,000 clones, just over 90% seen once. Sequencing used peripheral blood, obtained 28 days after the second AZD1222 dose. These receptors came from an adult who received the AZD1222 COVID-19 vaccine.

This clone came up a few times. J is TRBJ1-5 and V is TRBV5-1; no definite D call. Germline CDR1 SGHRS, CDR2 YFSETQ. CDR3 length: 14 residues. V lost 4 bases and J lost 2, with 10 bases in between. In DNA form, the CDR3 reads TGCGCCAGCAGCGCGGAAGGCGGCAATCAGCCCCAGCATTTT. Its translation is CASSAEGGNQPQHF. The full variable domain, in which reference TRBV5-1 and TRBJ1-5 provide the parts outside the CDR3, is KAGVTQTPRYLIKTRGQQVTLSCSPISGHRSVSWYQQTPGQGLQFLFEYFSETQRNKGNFPGRFSGRQFSNSRSEMNVSTLELGDSALYLCASSAEGGNQPQHFGDGTRLSIL.

The DNA of the CDR3 is TGTGCCTGGAGTGTACTGGACAGCAATTCACCCCTCCACTTT. Translation gives CAWSVLDSNSPLHF. The chain recombines TRBV30 with TRBJ1-6; the D gene is possibly TRBD1 (6 bases). The CDR3 consists of 14 residues. V was cut by 0 bases and J by 7 bases, with 10 bases left in between. CDR1 and CDR2 (germline): GTSNPN, SVGIG (reference sequence).

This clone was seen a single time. The CDR3 is CASSDLALSSYNEQFF. DNA of the CDR3: TGTGCCAGCAGCGATTTGGCCCTGAGCTCCTACAATGAGCAGTTCTTC. The chain employs TRBV9 and TRBJ2-1; D gene unclear. The V end was cut by 3 bases, the J end by 0 bases, with 13 bases between. This CDR3 spans 16 amino acids. The germline CDR1 and CDR2 sequences are SGDLS and YYNGEE.

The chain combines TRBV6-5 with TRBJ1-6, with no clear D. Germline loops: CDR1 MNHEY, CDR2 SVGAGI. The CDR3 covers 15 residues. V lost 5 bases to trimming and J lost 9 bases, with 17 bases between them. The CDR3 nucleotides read TGTGCCAGCAGTCGGCTTATGGTAGCGGGTTCACCCCTCCACTTT. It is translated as CASSRLMVAGSPLHF.

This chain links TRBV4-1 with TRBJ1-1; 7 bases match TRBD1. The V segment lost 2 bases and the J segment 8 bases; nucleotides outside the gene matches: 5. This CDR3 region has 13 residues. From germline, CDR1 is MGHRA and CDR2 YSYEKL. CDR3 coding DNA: TGCGCCAGCAGCCAACCCCGGGACAGAGAAGCTTTCTTT. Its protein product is CASSQPRDREAFF.

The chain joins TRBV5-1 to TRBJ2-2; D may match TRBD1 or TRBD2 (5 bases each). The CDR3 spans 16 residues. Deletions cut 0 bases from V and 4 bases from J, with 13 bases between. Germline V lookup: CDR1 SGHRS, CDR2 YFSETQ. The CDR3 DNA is TGCGCCAGCAGCTTGGGGCCGGGAAGGGGCACCGGGGAGCTGTTTTTT. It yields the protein CASSLGPGRGTGELFF.

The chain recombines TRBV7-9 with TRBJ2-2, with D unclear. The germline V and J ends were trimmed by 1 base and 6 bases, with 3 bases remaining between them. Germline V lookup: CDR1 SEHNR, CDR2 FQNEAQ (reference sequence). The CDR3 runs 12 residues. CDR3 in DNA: TGTGCCAGCAGCTTAGAATCCGGGGAGCTGTTTTTT. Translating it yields CASSLESGELFF.

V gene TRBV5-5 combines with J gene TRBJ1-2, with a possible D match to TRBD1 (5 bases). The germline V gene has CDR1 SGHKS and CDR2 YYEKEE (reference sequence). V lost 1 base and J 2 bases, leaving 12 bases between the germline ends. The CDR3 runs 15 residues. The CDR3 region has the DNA TGTGCCAGCAGCTTGATCCCAGGGATGAACTATGGCTACACCTTC. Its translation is CASSLIPGMNYGYTF. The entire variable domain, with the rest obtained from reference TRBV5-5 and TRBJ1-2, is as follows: DAGVTQSPTHLIKTRGQQVTLRCSPISGHKSVSWYQQVLGQGPQFIFQYYEKEERGRGNFPDRFSARQFPNYSSELNVNALLLGDSALYLCASSLIPGMNYGYTFGSGTRLTVV.

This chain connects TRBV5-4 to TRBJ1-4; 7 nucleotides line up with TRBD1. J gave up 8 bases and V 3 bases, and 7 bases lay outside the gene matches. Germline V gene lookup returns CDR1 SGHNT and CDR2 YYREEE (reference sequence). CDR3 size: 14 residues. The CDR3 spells CASSSTGSLEKLFF. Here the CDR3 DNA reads TGTGCCAGCAGCTCGACAGGGAGTTTAGAAAAACTGTTTTTT.

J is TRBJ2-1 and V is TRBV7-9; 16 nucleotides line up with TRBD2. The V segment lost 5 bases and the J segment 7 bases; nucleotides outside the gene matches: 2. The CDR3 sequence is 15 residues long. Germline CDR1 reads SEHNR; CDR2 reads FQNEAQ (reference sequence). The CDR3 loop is CASSGTSGGVNEQFF. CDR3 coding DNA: TGTGCCAGCAGCGGGACTAGCGGGGGGGTTAATGAGCAGTTCTTC. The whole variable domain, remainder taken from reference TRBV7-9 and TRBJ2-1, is DTGVSQNPRHKITKRGQNVTFRCDPISEHNRLYWYRQTLGQGPEFLTYFQNEAQLEKSRLLSDRFSAERPKGSFSTLEIQRTEQGDSAMYLCASSGTSGGVNEQFFGPGTRLTVL.

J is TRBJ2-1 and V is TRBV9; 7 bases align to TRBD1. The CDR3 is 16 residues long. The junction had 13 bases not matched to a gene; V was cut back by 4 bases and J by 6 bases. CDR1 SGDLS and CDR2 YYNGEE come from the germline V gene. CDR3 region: CASSNGRGLLGNEQFF. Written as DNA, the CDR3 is TGTGCCAGCAGCAACGGCAGGGGGTTACTAGGCAATGAGCAGTTCTTC.

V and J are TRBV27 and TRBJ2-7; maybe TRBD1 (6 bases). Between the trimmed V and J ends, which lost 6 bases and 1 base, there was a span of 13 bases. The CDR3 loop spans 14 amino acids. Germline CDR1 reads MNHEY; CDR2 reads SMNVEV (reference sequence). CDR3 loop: CASSRLTGSYEQYF. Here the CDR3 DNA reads TGTGCCAGCAGCCGACTAACAGGGTCCTACGAGCAGTACTTC.